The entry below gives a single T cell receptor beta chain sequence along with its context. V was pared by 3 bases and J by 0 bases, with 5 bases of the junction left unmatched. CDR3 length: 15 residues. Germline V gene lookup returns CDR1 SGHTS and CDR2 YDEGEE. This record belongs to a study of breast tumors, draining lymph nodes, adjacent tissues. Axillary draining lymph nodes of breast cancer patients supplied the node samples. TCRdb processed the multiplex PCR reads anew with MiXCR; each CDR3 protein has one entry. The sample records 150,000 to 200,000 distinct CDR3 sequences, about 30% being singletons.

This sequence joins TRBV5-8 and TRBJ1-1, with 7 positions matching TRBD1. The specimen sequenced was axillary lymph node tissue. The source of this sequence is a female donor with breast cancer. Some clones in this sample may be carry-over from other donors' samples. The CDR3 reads CASSWGQIMNTEAFF. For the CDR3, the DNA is TGTGCCAGCAGCTGGGGACAGATAATGAACACTGAAGCTTTCTTT.